This TCR beta chain emerged from a study of beta chain features in type 1 diabetes. Regarding the study as a whole: When Type 1 diabetes patients were examined, their TCRB CDR3s proved moderately but significantly shorter in all four CD4+ subsets.

CDR1 and CDR2 (germline): SGHNT, YYREEE (reference sequence). Deletions cut 4 bases from V and 2 bases from J, with 20 bases between. The CDR3 length is 17 residues. Expressed TCRB transcripts were sequenced because the entire RNA isolate underwent reverse transcription. TCRdb's copy holds only in-frame clones and misses some; the assay was immunoSEQ multiplex PCR. The data contain approximately 250,000 clones, around 24% of them singletons. About this clone: The antigen is unknown.

Sequencing used naive CD4+ T cells from blood. This TCR was sampled from a woman younger than 45 with type 1 diabetes. The genes are TRBV5-4 and TRBJ2-3, with D possibly matching TRBD2 (5 bases). CDR3: CASSAVFAGFNTDTQYF. The CDR3 region has the DNA TGTGCCAGCAGCGCCGTGTTTGCGGGCTTTAACACAGATACGCAGTATTTT.